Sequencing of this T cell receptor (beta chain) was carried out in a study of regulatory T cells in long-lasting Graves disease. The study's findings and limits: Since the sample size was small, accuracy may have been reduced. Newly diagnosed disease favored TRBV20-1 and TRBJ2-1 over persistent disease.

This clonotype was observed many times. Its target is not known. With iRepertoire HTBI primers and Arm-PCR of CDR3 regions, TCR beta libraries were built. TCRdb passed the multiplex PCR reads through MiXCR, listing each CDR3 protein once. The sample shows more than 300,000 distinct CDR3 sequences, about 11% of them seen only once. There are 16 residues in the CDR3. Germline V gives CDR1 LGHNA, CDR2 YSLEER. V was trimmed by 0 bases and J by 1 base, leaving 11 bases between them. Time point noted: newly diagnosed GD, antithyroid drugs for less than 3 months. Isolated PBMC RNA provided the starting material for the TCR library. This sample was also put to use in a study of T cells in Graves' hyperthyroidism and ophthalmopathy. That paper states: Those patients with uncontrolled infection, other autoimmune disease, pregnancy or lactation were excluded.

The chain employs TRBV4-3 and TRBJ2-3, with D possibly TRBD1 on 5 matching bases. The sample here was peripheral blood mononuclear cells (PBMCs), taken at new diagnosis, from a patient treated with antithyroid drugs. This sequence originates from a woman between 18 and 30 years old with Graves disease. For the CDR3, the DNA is TGCGCCAGCAGCCAAGACGCAGGGTTCGGCACAGATACGCAGTATTTT. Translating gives CASSQDAGFGTDTQYF.